This entry concerns a single T cell receptor beta chain. The junction departs from germline at one end; a sequencing error may be responsible. This sample is drawn from a study of tumor-infiltrating lymphocytes in primary liver carcinoma. Whole-study context: The tumors ranged from roughly 4 to 11 cm across and fell within stage T1-T3 N0M0.

Taking about 17-31 mg of unsorted bulk tissue, the authors co-extracted RNA and DNA. Resection treated the patients' primary liver carcinoma. Synthesis of TCR beta cDNA was carried out from about 540 ng total RNA with a constant-region primer. The TCR beta library was amplified through three nested multiplex PCR rounds in a modified ARM-PCR procedure. MiXCR, applied by TCRdb to the multiplex PCR reads, yields one record per CDR3 protein. The sample consists of roughly 100,000 distinct CDR3 sequences, 82% of them appearing once. The receptor was derived from a man aged 40-49 years with primary liver carcinoma and hepatitis B virus infection. Sequenced sample: liver tumor tissue from sampling region 3. Indicated subset: tumor region T3, left-lateral pole.

CDR3 sequence: CASSQDPSEGNYGYTF. The CDR3 bases are TGTGCCAGCAGTCAAGACCCTTCTGAGGGTAACTATGGCTACACATTC. The V call is TRBV4-2, the J call TRBJ1-2; D remains ambiguous. This CDR3 is 16 amino acids long. Germline CDR1 reads LGHNA; CDR2 reads YNFKEQ.